The 14 T cell receptor beta chains presented below share a single source sample, sequenced in a study of T cell responses to AZD1222 COVID-19 vaccine. Using immunoSEQ multiplex PCR, the repertoire was profiled, and TCRdb retains in-frame clones only, with some absent. The sample lists some 150,000 clones, around 90% occurring once. The specimen was peripheral blood, collected 28 days after the second AZD1222 dose. These TCRs come from an adult who received the AZD1222 COVID-19 vaccine.

This chain uses TRBV6-5 with TRBJ1-1; maybe TRBD1 (6 bases). There are 13 residues in the CDR3. Trimming cost V 8 bases and J 1 base, with 11 bases left between them. Germline CDR1 reads MNHEY; CDR2 reads SVGAGI. CDR3 protein: CASRGAGNTEAFF. The CDR3 DNA sequence: TGTGCCAGCCGGGGGGCGGGGAACACTGAAGCTTTCTTT.

The V call is TRBV24-1, the J call TRBJ1-2, with D tentatively TRBD1 (6 bases). V lost 3 bases to trimming and J lost 3 bases, with 10 bases between them. Germline V gene data show CDR1 as KGHDR and CDR2 as SFDVKD. This CDR3 contains 14 residues. CDR3 sequence reads: CATSDPTGYYGYTF. CDR3 nucleotides: TGTGCCACCAGTGATCCTACAGGGTACTATGGCTACACCTTC.

This rearrangement joins TRBV5-6 to TRBJ2-1; 14 positions agree with TRBD2. Germline V gives CDR1 SGHDT, CDR2 YYEEEE. The V gene end was trimmed by 4 bases and the J gene end by 11 bases; junction bases not matched to a gene: 11. The CDR3 is 16 residues long. The CDR3 loop is CASSVTSGRGPMQQFF. The CDR3 region has the DNA TGTGCCAGCAGCGTGACTAGCGGGAGGGGGCCGATGCAGCAGTTCTTC.

This clone showed up just a few times. V gene TRBV7-8 combines with J gene TRBJ2-7; no clear D. The CDR3 is 14 amino acids. Germline V gives CDR1 SGHVS, CDR2 FQNEAQ. Trimming took 2 bases from V and 10 from J, leaving 18 bases between them. This CDR3 is CASSLLPTSPRQYF. The CDR3 DNA sequence: TGTGCCAGCAGCTTATTACCCACGTCCCCTCGTCAGTACTTC.

The chain uses TRBV30 and TRBJ2-5; 12 nucleotides match TRBD2. Germline V gives CDR1 GTSNPN, CDR2 SVGIG (reference sequence). CDR3 length: 17 residues. V lost 0 bases to trimming and J lost 2 bases; unmatched junction nucleotides: 7. The CDR3 is CAWSVRRTSGTQETQYF. The DNA of the CDR3 is TGTGCCTGGAGTGTACGGCGGACTAGCGGGACACAAGAGACCCAGTACTTC.

The chain employs TRBV10-3 and TRBJ1-2; 8 bases fit TRBD1. This CDR3 has 14 amino acids. The V gene end was trimmed by 8 bases and the J gene end by 4 bases; junction bases not matched to a gene: 9. The V gene's germline CDR1 is ENHRY and CDR2 SYGVKD. The CDR3 protein is CAIGSGGAGYGYTF. CDR3 coding DNA: TGTGCCATCGGCTCAGGGGGCGCAGGCTATGGCTACACCTTC.

This chain links TRBV24-1 with TRBJ2-3, with D possibly being TRBD2 (5 bases). The CDR3 consists of 14 residues. CDR1 KGHDR and CDR2 SFDVKD come from the germline V gene. The germline V and J ends were trimmed by 5 bases and 2 bases, with 10 bases remaining between them. Here the CDR3 DNA reads TGTGCCACCAGTGCCGCGACTAACACAGATACGCAGTATTTT. It translates to CATSAATNTDTQYF.

This sequence joins TRBV27 and TRBJ1-1; a weak D match, TRBD1 (5 bases). V lost 7 bases and J lost 7, with 25 bases in between. This CDR3 spans 16 amino acids. Germline V gene lookup returns CDR1 MNHEY and CDR2 SMNVEV (reference sequence). CDR3: CASTRRGIAMGGEAFF. Here the CDR3 DNA reads TGTGCCAGCACCCGAAGGGGAATAGCGATGGGGGGTGAAGCTTTCTTT.

This CDR3 is CASSQERSGYEQYF. Here the CDR3 DNA reads TGCGCCAGCAGCCAAGAAAGGTCAGGGTACGAGCAGTACTTC. The rearrangement joins TRBV4-1 to TRBJ2-7; D might be TRBD1 (5 bases). The germline V gene has CDR1 MGHRA and CDR2 YSYEKL. The length of the CDR3 is 14 residues. V was clipped by 0 bases and J by 4 bases, with 10 bases between them.

The CDR3 region is CASSLFGTGGGMNTEAFF. The CDR3 DNA is TGTGCCAGCAGTTTATTCGGGACAGGGGGAGGTATGAACACTGAAGCTTTCTTT. The V and J genes are TRBV28 and TRBJ1-1; 11 bases match TRBD1. The CDR3 totals 18 residues. The J segment lost 0 bases and the V segment lost 1 base, leaving 7 bases of the junction unmatched. In germline, CDR1 is MDHEN, CDR2 SYDVKM.

This chain connects TRBV11-2 to TRBJ2-2; D unclear. The CDR3 spans 15 residues. CDR1 SGHAT and CDR2 FQNNGV come from the germline V gene. V lost 5 bases and J lost 1, with 11 bases in between. The CDR3 coding sequence is TGTGCCAGCAGCCTAATGTTGGGGAACACCGGGGAGCTGTTTTTT. Translating gives CASSLMLGNTGELFF.

The rearrangement joins TRBV29-1 to TRBJ2-7; tentative D call: TRBD2 (6 bases). The CDR3 covers 12 residues. Germline V lookup: CDR1 SQVTM, CDR2 ANQGSEA. Trimming removed 4 bases from V and 3 bases from J, with 10 bases in between. DNA for the CDR3: TGCAGCGTTGTTGGGGGGAGCTACGAGCAGTACTTC. It encodes CSVVGGSYEQYF.

The chain has TRBV21-1 and TRBJ2-1; TRBD2 was called by the table and not checked on the DNA. TRBV21-1 is shown as a pseudogene. CDR3 length: 12 amino acids. This CDR3 is CASSKESIEQFF. In nucleotides, the CDR3 is TGTGCCAGCAGCAAAGAGTCTATTGAGCAGTTCTTC.

This chain uses TRBV20-1 with TRBJ2-7; no reliable D call. Trimming left V 1 base short and J 2 bases short, with 3 bases between. CDR1 and CDR2 from the germline V gene are DFQATT and SNEGSKA (reference sequence). This CDR3 region has 11 residues. The CDR3 sequence: CSARATYEQYF. The CDR3 DNA sequence: TGCAGTGCTAGAGCTACCTACGAGCAGTACTTC.